The 4 T cell receptor beta chains in this list originate from one sample, sequenced in a study of regulatory T cells in long-lasting Graves disease. Relying on iRepertoire HTBI primers and Arm-PCR of CDR3 regions, the team built TCR beta libraries. TCRdb used MiXCR to reprocess the multiplex PCR reads, holding one entry per CDR3 protein. The table includes a few hundred thousand distinct CDR3 sequences, less than 15% detected once. Noted time point: newly diagnosed GD, antithyroid drugs for less than 3 months. Construction of the TCR library relied on RNA isolated from PBMCs. Another study also made use of these data, one on T cells in Graves' hyperthyroidism and ophthalmopathy.

The material sequenced was peripheral blood mononuclear cells (PBMCs), taken at new diagnosis, from a patient treated with antithyroid drugs. These receptors were obtained from a man aged 25-45 years with Graves disease.

This clonotype came up many times. The rearrangement joins TRBV20-1 to TRBJ2-7; TRBD1 matches 8 bases. The ends lost 3 bases at V and 3 bases at J; junction bases unmatched: 7. This CDR3 is built from 14 residues. Germline CDR1 and CDR2: DFQATT and SNEGSKA (reference sequence). This chain's CDR3 is CSASPSGTGYEQYF. The DNA of the CDR3 is TGCAGTGCTAGCCCCTCCGGGACAGGCTACGAGCAGTACTTC.

The table lists this clonotype with a count of one. This rearrangement joins TRBV13 to TRBJ2-3, with 7 bases that match TRBD2. Germline CDR1 is PRHDT and CDR2 is FYEKMQ (reference sequence). Trimming took 4 bases from V and 2 from J; bases not matched to a gene: 12. The CDR3 extends over 17 amino acids. In nucleotides, the CDR3 is TGTGCCAGCAGCTCCCAGACTAGCCAAGTTAACACAGATACGCAGTATTTT. Protein: CASSSQTSQVNTDTQYF.

This clonotype was picked up many times. This chain links TRBV19 with TRBJ2-6, with D unclear. Germline V CDR1 and CDR2: LNHDA, SQIVND (reference sequence). The V end lost 4 bases, the J end lost 4 bases, and 17 bases lay between the germline ends. This CDR3 region has 17 residues. The CDR3 loop is CASSTRLLRTGANVLTF. CDR3 DNA sequence: TGTGCCAGTAGTACAAGGCTCTTAAGGACCGGGGCCAACGTCCTGACTTTC.

The sample holds many counts of this clonotype. This CDR3 reads CASSSGGLAGGQETQYF. CDR3 DNA sequence: TGTGCCAGCAGCTCGGGCGGATTAGCGGGAGGTCAGGAGACCCAGTACTTC. The chain combines TRBV7-2 with TRBJ2-5, with TRBD2 matching 10 bases. With V trimmed by 4 bases and J by 5 bases, 13 bases remained unmatched. This CDR3 region has 17 residues. Germline assignment: CDR1 SGHTA and CDR2 FQGNSA.